Listed below are T cell receptor beta chains from one sample, sequenced in a study of spatial heterogeneity in lung cancer. MiXCR was run by TCRdb on the 5' RACE reads, yielding one entry per CDR3 protein. The data contain over 25,000 distinct CDR3 sequences, roughly 7.1% of them singletons. The material sequenced was lung tumor tissue, taken at surgery. The receptors originated from a male donor with early-stage non-small cell lung cancer. CDR3s include the opening cysteine and the closing phenylalanine or tryptophan. Fields, in order: D gene, V gene, clone size, J gene, CDR3 DNA, CDR3 protein. A D gene is named only where the DNA matches it firmly. Not all rows give a size; the values are once, few, many and, for expanded clones, a class.

D: TRBD1
V: TRBV4-3
size: many
J: TRBJ2-7
DNA: TGCGCCAGCAGTTTCGGGGACAGGGGTTACGAGCAGTACTTC
CDR3: CASSFGDRGYEQYF

D: TRBD2
V: TRBV4-1
size: .
J: TRBJ2-5
DNA: TGCGCCAGCAGCTCACTAGCGGGGGCCGGGGAGACCCAGTACTTC
CDR3: CASSSLAGAGETQYF

D: TRBD1
V: TRBV25-1
size: few
J: TRBJ1-1
DNA: TGTGCCAGCAGTGCGTCACAGGGGGGATTTACTGAAGCTTTCTTT
CDR3: CASSASQGGFTEAFF

D: .
V: TRBV5-1
size: many
J: TRBJ2-7
DNA: TGCGCCAGCAGATCTACTAGCTCCTACGAGCAGTACTTC
CDR3: CASRSTSSYEQYF

D: .
V: TRBV3-1
size: many
J: TRBJ1-2
DNA: TGTGCCAGCAGCCGGGACTGGAACTATGGCTACACCTTC
CDR3: CASSRDWNYGYTF

D: TRBD2
V: TRBV29-1
size: .
J: TRBJ2-3
DNA: TGCAGCGGAAGCCCCAGCGGGGGGGCCACAGATACGCAGTATTTT
CDR3: CSGSPSGGATDTQYF

D: TRBD2
V: TRBV13
size: few
J: TRBJ2-5
DNA: TGTGCCAGCAGCCGCGGGGGAGGCACTGCGGGGACCCAGTACTTC
CDR3: CASSRGGGTAGTQYF

D: .
V: TRBV5-1
size: few
J: TRBJ2-3
DNA: TGCGCCAGCAGCCTACCCCGGACAGTGGCAGATACGCAGTATTTT
CDR3: CASSLPRTVADTQYF

D: TRBD1
V: TRBV7-8
size: many
J: TRBJ1-5
DNA: TGTGCCAGCAGCTTTGAGACAGGGTGGAGCAATCAGCCCCAGCATTTT
CDR3: CASSFETGWSNQPQHF

D: TRBD1
V: TRBV5-4
size: many
J: TRBJ1-1
DNA: TGTGCCAGCAGCTTGGCGACAGGGCGGCTAAACACTGAAGCTTTCTTT
CDR3: CASSLATGRLNTEAFF

D: TRBD2
V: TRBV7-2
size: many
J: TRBJ2-5
DNA: TGTGCCAGCAGCTTAGGCGGTCTAGCGGGGGGTCAAGAGACCCAGTACTTC
CDR3: CASSLGGLAGGQETQYF

D: .
V: TRBV3-1
size: .
J: TRBJ2-3
DNA: TGTGCCAGCAGCACCCAGAGCACAGATACGCAGTATTTT
CDR3: CASSTQSTDTQYF

D: .
V: TRBV4-3
size: many
J: TRBJ1-1
DNA: TGCGCCAGCAGCCAAGAAGGGTACACTGAAGCTTTCTTT
CDR3: CASSQEGYTEAFF

D: .
V: TRBV27
size: few
J: TRBJ2-2
DNA: TGTGCCAGCGGGGCGGGACGGCCCTATACCGGGGAGCTGTTTTTT
CDR3: CASGAGRPYTGELFF

D: .
V: TRBV7-2
size: many
J: TRBJ2-7
DNA: TGTGCCAGCAGCTTAAGAGGGTACGGCTACGAGCAGTACTTC
CDR3: CASSLRGYGYEQYF

D: .
V: TRBV4-2
size: few
J: TRBJ1-2
DNA: TGTGCCAGCAGCCTCACCGACAGTAACTATGGCTACACCTTC
CDR3: CASSLTDSNYGYTF

D: .
V: TRBV7-8
size: few
J: TRBJ2-5
DNA: TGTGCCAGCAGCTTAGAACGGACAGACGGGACCCAGTACTTC
CDR3: CASSLERTDGTQYF

D: .
V: TRBV4-1
size: few
J: TRBJ1-3
DNA: TGCGCCAGCAGCCAAGCGGGGGCTGGAAACACCATATATTTT
CDR3: CASSQAGAGNTIYF

D: .
V: TRBV20-1
size: many
J: TRBJ2-7
DNA: TGCAGTGGGGAGGGGGAGTTCTCCTACGAGCAGTACTTC
CDR3: CSGEGEFSYEQYF

D: TRBD1
V: TRBV11-3
size: few
J: TRBJ2-7
DNA: TGTGCCAGCAGCCCTCGGACAGGCTACGAGCAGTACTTC
CDR3: CASSPRTGYEQYF

D: .
V: TRBV6-6
size: .
J: TRBJ1-5
DNA: TGTGCCAGCAGTTACCCCCCTGGGGGGGGCGCAGATCAGCCCCAGCATTTT
CDR3: CASSYPPGGGADQPQHF

D: .
V: TRBV28
size: .
J: TRBJ1-2
DNA: TGTGCCAGTACACAGGGCCTCCCTAACTATGGCTACACCTTC
CDR3: CASTQGLPNYGYTF

D: .
V: TRBV18
size: many
J: TRBJ1-6
DNA: TGTGCCAGCTCACCACAGGGGTACGGGAATTCACCCCTCCACTTT
CDR3: CASSPQGYGNSPLHF

D: TRBD2
V: TRBV4-2
size: many
J: TRBJ2-5
DNA: TGTGCCAGCAGCTCAGGGACTAGCGGCCAAGAGACCCAGTACTTC
CDR3: CASSSGTSGQETQYF

D: .
V: TRBV7-6
size: many
J: TRBJ1-3
DNA: TGTGCCAGCAGCCCCTCGTACCAGACCCTTGGAAACACCATATATTTT
CDR3: CASSPSYQTLGNTIYF

D: TRBD1
V: TRBV29-1
size: many
J: TRBJ2-7
DNA: TGCAGCGTAGCCGGGACAGGGATTTCCTACGAGCAGTACTTC
CDR3: CSVAGTGISYEQYF

D: .
V: TRBV7-7
size: .
J: TRBJ2-7
DNA: TGTGCCAGCAGCGCCCTGGGGGCCTACGAGCAGTACTTC
CDR3: CASSALGAYEQYF

D: .
V: TRBV29-1
size: many
J: TRBJ2-1
DNA: TGCAGCGTGGGAACAGAAACCTACAATGAGCAGTTCTTC
CDR3: CSVGTETYNEQFF

D: TRBD1
V: TRBV4-1
size: many
J: TRBJ1-4
DNA: TGCGCCAGCAGCCAATCCCCGGACAGGGTTGATTATGCTTATAATGAAAAACTGTTTTTT
CDR3: CASSQSPDRVDYAYNEKLFF

D: .
V: TRBV27
size: many
J: TRBJ2-5
DNA: TGTGCCAGCAGTTTAACGAACCAAGAGACCCAGTACTTC
CDR3: CASSLTNQETQYF

D: .
V: TRBV7-2
size: many
J: TRBJ2-1
DNA: TGTGCCAGCAGCGCAGGGACCCCTCCGTTGAATGAGCAGTTCTTC
CDR3: CASSAGTPPLNEQFF

D: TRBD2
V: TRBV28
size: many
J: TRBJ2-3
DNA: TGTGCCAGCAGTGGGGGGGAAAGCACAGATACGCAGTATTTT
CDR3: CASSGGESTDTQYF

D: .
V: TRBV20-1
size: many
J: TRBJ2-5
DNA: TGCAGTGCTACTAGGGATCAGACCCAGTACTTC
CDR3: CSATRDQTQYF

D: .
V: TRBV28
size: few
J: TRBJ1-5
DNA: TGTGCCAGCAGTCCCGACAGGTATAGCAATCAGCCCCAGCATTTT
CDR3: CASSPDRYSNQPQHF

D: .
V: TRBV2
size: few
J: TRBJ1-1
DNA: TGTGCCAGCAGTGTAACTATAAGTGCTTTCTTT
CDR3: CASSVTISAFF

D: .
V: TRBV7-6
size: many
J: TRBJ2-5
DNA: TGTGCCAGCAGCTTGTCAAGCCGACAAGAGACCCAGTACTTC
CDR3: CASSLSSRQETQYF

D: TRBD2
V: TRBV7-2
size: .
J: TRBJ2-5
DNA: TGTGCCAGCAGCGAGACTAGCGGGGGGGCCTGGGAGACCCAGTACTTC
CDR3: CASSETSGGAWETQYF

D: .
V: TRBV7-2
size: .
J: TRBJ1-4
DNA: TGTGCCAGCAGCTTCCAACCTCTACAGGGAGGAAATGAAAAACTGTTTTTT
CDR3: CASSFQPLQGGNEKLFF

D: .
V: TRBV5-1
size: many
J: TRBJ2-3
DNA: TGCGCCAGCAGCTCCGGGACGGATAGCAGCACAGATACGCAGTATTTT
CDR3: CASSSGTDSSTDTQYF

D: TRBD1
V: TRBV28
size: many
J: TRBJ1-2
DNA: TGTGCCAGCAGTACTGGGACAGAACTGGGCTACACCTTC
CDR3: CASSTGTELGYTF

D: .
V: TRBV28
size: many
J: TRBJ2-3
DNA: TGTGCCAGCAGTTTATCCCCTCGCCAGGCTTCGGATACGCAGTATTTT
CDR3: CASSLSPRQASDTQYF

D: .
V: TRBV12-3/TRBV12-4
size: few
J: TRBJ2-7
DNA: TGTGCCAGCAGCCCAACAGGACCGCCGACCCGGTACGAGCAGTACTTC
CDR3: CASSPTGPPTRYEQYF

D: .
V: TRBV18
size: few
J: TRBJ2-7
DNA: TGTGCCAGCTCACCATTTACAGGGAGCGAGCAGTACTTC
CDR3: CASSPFTGSEQYF

D: TRBD1
V: TRBV5-1
size: .
J: TRBJ1-6
DNA: TGCGCCAGCAACCAGGGGGCTTTCGGTTCACCCCTCCACTTT
CDR3: CASNQGAFGSPLHF

D: .
V: TRBV5-1
size: .
J: TRBJ2-7
DNA: TGCGCCAGCAGCTTGGCGGAGGGGGCGGTCTCCTACGAGCAGTACTTC
CDR3: CASSLAEGAVSYEQYF

D: .
V: TRBV3-1
size: many
J: TRBJ2-7
DNA: TGTGCCAGCAGCCCGGTGGGGGAGCCTCCCTACGAGCAGTACTTC
CDR3: CASSPVGEPPYEQYF

D: .
V: TRBV7-2
size: few
J: TRBJ2-5
DNA: TGTGCCAGCAGCTTAGTTTTTCGGGCCGGGGAGACCCAGTACTTC
CDR3: CASSLVFRAGETQYF

D: .
V: TRBV4-1
size: .
J: TRBJ2-3
DNA: TGCGCCAGCAGCCAAGAAAGGGGGATGGATACGCAGTATTTT
CDR3: CASSQERGMDTQYF

D: .
V: TRBV4-1
size: many
J: TRBJ2-5
DNA: TGCGCCAGCAGCCAAGAGGAGGGGCTGGGAGGTGAGACCCAGTACTTC
CDR3: CASSQEEGLGGETQYF

D: .
V: TRBV5-1
size: few
J: TRBJ2-7
DNA: TGCGCCAGCAGGATCCTAGACCGGGAGCAGTACTTC
CDR3: CASRILDREQYF

D: TRBD1
V: TRBV5-1
size: many
J: TRBJ1-1
DNA: TGCGCCAGCAGCTGGATAGACAGGGGGAACACTGAAGCTTTCTTT
CDR3: CASSWIDRGNTEAFF

D: .
V: TRBV6-5
size: .
J: TRBJ2-1
DNA: TGTGCCAGCAGCAGAGACAGATACAATGAGCAGTTCTTC
CDR3: CASSRDRYNEQFF

D: .
V: TRBV18
size: .
J: TRBJ2-5
DNA: TGTGCCAGCTCACCATCCCCCGGGGTTGAGACCCAGTACTTC
CDR3: CASSPSPGVETQYF

D: TRBD1
V: TRBV10-3
size: many
J: TRBJ2-7
DNA: TGTGCCATCAGGGGGACAGGGTACGGAGAGCAGTACTTC
CDR3: CAIRGTGYGEQYF

D: .
V: TRBV5-1
size: .
J: TRBJ2-2
DNA: TGCGCCAGCAGCTCGAAGGACGAGACCGGGGAGCTGTTTTTT
CDR3: CASSSKDETGELFF